This section outlines one TCR beta chain sequence together with its context. Its antigen is undetermined. From germline, CDR1 is SEHNR and CDR2 FQNEAQ (reference sequence). V lost 5 bases and J 3 bases, leaving 20 bases between the germline ends. The CDR3 extends over 18 amino acids. The sample is drawn from a study of T cell responses to AZD1222 COVID-19 vaccine. Repertoires were generated with immunoSEQ multiplex PCR, while TCRdb's copy carries only in-frame clones and drops some. The sample yields 110,000 to 150,000 clones, about 93% seen once. Findings of the study overall: AZD1222 recipients seropositive at baseline numbered only six or seven.

The rearrangement links TRBV7-9 to TRBJ1-6, with D possibly being TRBD1 (5 bases). This specimen was peripheral blood, taken on day 0 of AZD1222 vaccination. The sequence was obtained from an adult in good health. CDR3 loop: CASSPAQGPNLYNSPLHF. The CDR3 bases are TGTGCCAGCAGCCCGGCCCAGGGACCCAACCTCTATAATTCACCCCTCCACTTT.